The T cell receptor beta chain under discussion was sequenced for a study of blood T cell repertoires in COVID-19. On the study more broadly: Sites in the United States, Italy and Spain provided acute and convalescent COVID-19 samples. T cells, B-cell-depleted T cells, or PBMCs provided the cDNA or gDNA that served as material.

Germline V lookup: CDR1 LNHNV, CDR2 YYDKDF (reference sequence). The ends lost 2 bases at V and 7 bases at J; junction bases unmatched: 6. This CDR3 spans 15 amino acids. This clone was counted once. Using immunoSEQ multiplex PCR, the repertoire was profiled, and TCRdb retains in-frame clones only, with some absent. The sample shows over 150,000 clones, approximately 85% of them seen only once. Participant age was roughly 18 to 90 years, and participants resided in approximately 24 US areas. All recovered Cohort 3 donors got two negative PCRs, got clearance, or saw symptom resolution. Input material: PBMCs or T cells enriched from blood (not recorded which). The sequence was obtained from a man aged 40-55 years who had recovered from COVID-19. This chain connects TRBV15 to TRBJ1-5; 9 positions match TRBD1. Written as DNA, the CDR3 is TGTGCCACCAGCAGAATACAGGGGGCCTGGCAGCCCCAGCATTTT. Protein sequence: CATSRIQGAWQPQHF.